This T cell receptor beta chain stems from a study of blood T cells in healthy people across ages. Germline assignment: CDR1 MNHEY and CDR2 SMNVEV (reference sequence). The V and J ends lost 5 bases and 17 bases, in that order; junction bases with no gene match: 12. This CDR3 contains 13 residues. General study results and limits: No one knew whether donors had CMV, which possibly confounded expanded clonotype changes.

A second PCR, run for roughly 6 to 11 cycles, used a sample-barcoded 5' primer plus a J-beta primer mix. Researchers report that a template-switch adaptor with 12 random nucleotides tagged each cDNA molecule. TCRdb independently ran MiXCR on the 5' RACE reads; one entry per CDR3 protein. The sample contains over 950,000 distinct CDR3 sequences, roughly 47% of which appear only once. This clonotype has just a few counts. The antigen remains unidentified. At least 6 million PBMCs were isolated per sample. Sequencing used blood. This clonotype was obtained from a woman in her sixties in good health. The gene calls are TRBV27 and TRBJ2-6, with 7 bases fitting TRBD1. CDR3 residues: CASSHHPQTGMTF. The CDR3 nucleotides read TGTGCCAGCAGTCACCACCCCCAGACAGGGATGACTTTC.